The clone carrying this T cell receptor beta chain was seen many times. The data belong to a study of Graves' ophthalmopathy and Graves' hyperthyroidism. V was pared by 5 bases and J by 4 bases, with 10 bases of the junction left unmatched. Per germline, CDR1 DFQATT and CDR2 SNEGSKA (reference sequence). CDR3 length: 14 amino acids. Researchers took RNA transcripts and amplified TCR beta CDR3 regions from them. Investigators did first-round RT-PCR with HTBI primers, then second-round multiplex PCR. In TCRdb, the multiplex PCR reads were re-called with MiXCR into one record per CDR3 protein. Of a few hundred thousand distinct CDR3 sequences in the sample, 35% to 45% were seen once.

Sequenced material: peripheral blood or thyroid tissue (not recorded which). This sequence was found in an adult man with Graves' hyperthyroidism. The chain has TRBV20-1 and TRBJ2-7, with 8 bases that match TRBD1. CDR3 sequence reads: CSAGSQGGWYEQYF. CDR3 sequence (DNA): TGCAGTGCTGGATCACAGGGGGGATGGTACGAGCAGTACTTC.